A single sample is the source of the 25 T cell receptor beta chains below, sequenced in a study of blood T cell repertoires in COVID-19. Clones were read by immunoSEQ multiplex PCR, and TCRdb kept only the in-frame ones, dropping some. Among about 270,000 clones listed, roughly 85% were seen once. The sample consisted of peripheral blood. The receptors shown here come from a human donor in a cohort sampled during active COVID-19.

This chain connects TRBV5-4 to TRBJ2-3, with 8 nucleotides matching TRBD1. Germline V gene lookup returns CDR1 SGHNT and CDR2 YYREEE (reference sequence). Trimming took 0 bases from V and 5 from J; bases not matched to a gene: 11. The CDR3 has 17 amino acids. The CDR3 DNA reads TGTGCCAGCAGCTTGGGGGGCCAGGGGGCGCCGGGAGATACGCAGTATTTT. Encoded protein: CASSLGGQGAPGDTQYF.

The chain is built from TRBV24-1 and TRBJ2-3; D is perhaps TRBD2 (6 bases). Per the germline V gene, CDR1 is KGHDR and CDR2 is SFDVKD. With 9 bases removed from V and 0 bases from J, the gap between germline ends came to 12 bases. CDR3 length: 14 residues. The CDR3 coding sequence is TGTGCCACCGGACCTAGCGCAAGCACAGATACGCAGTATTTT. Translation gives CATGPSASTDTQYF.

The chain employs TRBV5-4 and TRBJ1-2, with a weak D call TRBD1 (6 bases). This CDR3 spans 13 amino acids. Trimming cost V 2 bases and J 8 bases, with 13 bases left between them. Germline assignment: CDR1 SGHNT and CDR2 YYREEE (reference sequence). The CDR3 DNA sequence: TGTGCCAGCAGCTTACGGGGGGCAGAGGGCTACACCTTC. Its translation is CASSLRGAEGYTF.

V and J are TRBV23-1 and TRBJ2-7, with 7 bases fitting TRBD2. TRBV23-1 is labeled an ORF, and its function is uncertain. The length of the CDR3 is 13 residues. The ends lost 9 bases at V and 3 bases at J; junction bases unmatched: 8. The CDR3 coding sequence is TGCGCCAGATGGGAGGGACCGGACTACGAGCAGTACTTC. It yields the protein CARWEGPDYEQYF.

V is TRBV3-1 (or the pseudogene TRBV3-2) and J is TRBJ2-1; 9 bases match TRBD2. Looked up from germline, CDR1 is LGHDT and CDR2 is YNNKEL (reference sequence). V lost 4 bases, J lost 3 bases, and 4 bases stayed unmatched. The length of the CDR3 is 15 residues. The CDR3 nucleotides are TGTGCCAGCAGCCCCGGGACTAGCAGCTACAATGAGCAGTTCTTC. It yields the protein CASSPGTSSYNEQFF.

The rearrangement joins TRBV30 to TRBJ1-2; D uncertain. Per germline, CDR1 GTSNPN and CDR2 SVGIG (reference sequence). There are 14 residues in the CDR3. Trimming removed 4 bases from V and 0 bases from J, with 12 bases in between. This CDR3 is CAWNGGVSNYGYTF. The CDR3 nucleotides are TGTGCCTGGAATGGTGGAGTCTCTAACTATGGCTACACCTTC.

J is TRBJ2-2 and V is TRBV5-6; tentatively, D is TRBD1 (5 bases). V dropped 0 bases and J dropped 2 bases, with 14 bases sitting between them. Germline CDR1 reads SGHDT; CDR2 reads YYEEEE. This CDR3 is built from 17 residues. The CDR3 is CASSLEGQVFNTGELFF. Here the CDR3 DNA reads TGTGCCAGCAGCTTGGAGGGGCAGGTCTTCAACACCGGGGAGCTGTTTTTT.

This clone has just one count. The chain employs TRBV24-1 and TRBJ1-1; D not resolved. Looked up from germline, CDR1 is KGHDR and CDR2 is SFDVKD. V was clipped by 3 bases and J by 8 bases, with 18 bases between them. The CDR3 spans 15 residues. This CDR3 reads CATSDTREAFGEAFF. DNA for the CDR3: TGTGCCACCAGTGATACCCGGGAGGCCTTTGGGGAAGCTTTCTTT.

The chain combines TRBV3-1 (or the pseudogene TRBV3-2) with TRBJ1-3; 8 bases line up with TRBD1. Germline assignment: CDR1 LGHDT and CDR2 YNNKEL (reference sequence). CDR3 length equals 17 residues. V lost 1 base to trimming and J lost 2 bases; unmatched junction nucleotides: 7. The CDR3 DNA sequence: TGTGCCAGCAGCCAAGGGGTGAAGGACAGGGCTGGAAACACCATATATTTT. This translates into CASSQGVKDRAGNTIYF.

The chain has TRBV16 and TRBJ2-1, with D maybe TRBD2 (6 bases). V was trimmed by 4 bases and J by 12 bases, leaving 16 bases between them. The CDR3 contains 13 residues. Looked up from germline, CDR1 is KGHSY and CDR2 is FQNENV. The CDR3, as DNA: TGTGCCAGCAGCCGCTCCCGGACGGAGGGGCAGTTCTTC. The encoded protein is CASSRSRTEGQFF.

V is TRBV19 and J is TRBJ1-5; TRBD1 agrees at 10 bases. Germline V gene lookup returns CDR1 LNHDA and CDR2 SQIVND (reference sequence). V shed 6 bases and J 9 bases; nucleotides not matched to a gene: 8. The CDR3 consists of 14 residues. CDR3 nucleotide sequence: TGTGCCAGTAGCACCGGGACAGGGGAGTGGCCCCAGCATTTT. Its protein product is CASSTGTGEWPQHF.

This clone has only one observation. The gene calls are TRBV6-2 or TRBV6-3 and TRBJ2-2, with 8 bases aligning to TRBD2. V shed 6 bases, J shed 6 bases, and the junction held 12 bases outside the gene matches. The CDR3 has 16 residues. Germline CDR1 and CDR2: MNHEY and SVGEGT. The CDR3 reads CASSIRLANYPGELFF. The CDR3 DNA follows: TGTGCCAGCAGCATACGACTAGCGAACTATCCCGGGGAGCTGTTTTTT.

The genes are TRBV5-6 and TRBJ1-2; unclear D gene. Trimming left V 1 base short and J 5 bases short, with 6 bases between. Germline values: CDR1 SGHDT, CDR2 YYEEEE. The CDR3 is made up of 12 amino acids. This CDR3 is CASSLTGYGYTF. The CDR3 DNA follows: TGTGCCAGCAGCTTGACGGGTTATGGCTACACCTTC.

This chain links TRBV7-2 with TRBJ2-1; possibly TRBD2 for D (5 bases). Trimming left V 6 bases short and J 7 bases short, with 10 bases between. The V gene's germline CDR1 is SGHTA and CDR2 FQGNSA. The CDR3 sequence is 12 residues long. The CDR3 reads CASRSTGNEQFF. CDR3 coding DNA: TGTGCCAGCAGGTCTACGGGAAATGAGCAGTTCTTC.

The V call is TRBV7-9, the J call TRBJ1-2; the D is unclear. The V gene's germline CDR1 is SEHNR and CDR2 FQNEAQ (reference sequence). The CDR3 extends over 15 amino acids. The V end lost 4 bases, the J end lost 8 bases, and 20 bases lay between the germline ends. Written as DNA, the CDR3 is TGTGCCAGCAGCTCCTATAGGGAGCACGTGCGAGGCTACACCTTC. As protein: CASSSYREHVRGYTF.

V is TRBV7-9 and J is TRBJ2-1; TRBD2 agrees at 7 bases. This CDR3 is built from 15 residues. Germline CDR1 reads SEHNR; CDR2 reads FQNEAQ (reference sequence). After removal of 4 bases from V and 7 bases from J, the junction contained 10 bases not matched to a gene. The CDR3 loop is CASSSPPRERNEQFF. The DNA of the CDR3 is TGTGCCAGCAGCTCGCCGCCGCGGGAGAGGAATGAGCAGTTCTTC.

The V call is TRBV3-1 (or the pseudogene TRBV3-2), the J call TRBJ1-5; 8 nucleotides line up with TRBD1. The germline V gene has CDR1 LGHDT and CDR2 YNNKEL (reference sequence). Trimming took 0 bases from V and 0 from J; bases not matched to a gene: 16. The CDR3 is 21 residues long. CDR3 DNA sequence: TGTGCCAGCAGCCAAGATGGCGGCTCAGGGGGCAGACCTTATAGCAATCAGCCCCAGCATTTT. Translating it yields CASSQDGGSGGRPYSNQPQHF.

In DNA form, the CDR3 reads TGTGCCAGCAGCAGACAGACCCGAAACTACGAGCAGTACTTC. Its translation is CASSRQTRNYEQYF. The chain combines TRBV6-5 with TRBJ2-7; D is perhaps TRBD1 (5 bases). CDR1 is MNHEY, CDR2 SVGAGI, per germline. The ends were cut back, 6 bases at V and 3 bases at J, with 15 bases in the middle. The CDR3 spans 14 residues.

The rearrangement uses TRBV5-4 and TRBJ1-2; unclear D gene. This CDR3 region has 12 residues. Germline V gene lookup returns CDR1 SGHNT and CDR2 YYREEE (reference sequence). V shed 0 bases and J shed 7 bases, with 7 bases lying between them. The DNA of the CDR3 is TGTGCCAGCAGCTTGGGAATGGCTGGCTACACCTTC. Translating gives CASSLGMAGYTF.

The CDR3 is CSVEVSSREQFF. CDR3 coding DNA: TGCAGCGTTGAAGTATCCTCGCGGGAGCAGTTCTTC. The chain employs TRBV29-1 and TRBJ2-1; D unresolved. The CDR3 sequence is 12 residues long. V was cut by 1 base and J by 10 bases, with 11 bases left in between. CDR1 SQVTM and CDR2 ANQGSEA come from the germline V gene.

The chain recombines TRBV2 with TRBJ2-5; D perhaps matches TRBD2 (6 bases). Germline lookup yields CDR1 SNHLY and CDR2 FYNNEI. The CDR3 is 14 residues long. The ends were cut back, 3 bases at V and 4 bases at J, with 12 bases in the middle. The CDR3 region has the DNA TGTGCCAGCAGTGATTCTTGGGGGGTAGAGACCCAGTACTTC. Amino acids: CASSDSWGVETQYF.

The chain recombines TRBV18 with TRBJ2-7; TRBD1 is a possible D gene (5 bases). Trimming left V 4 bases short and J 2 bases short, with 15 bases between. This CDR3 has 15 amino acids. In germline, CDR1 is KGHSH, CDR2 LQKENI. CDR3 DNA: TGTGCCAGCTCACGACGACAGCTCCCCCCCTACGAGCAGTACTTC. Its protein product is CASSRRQLPPYEQYF.

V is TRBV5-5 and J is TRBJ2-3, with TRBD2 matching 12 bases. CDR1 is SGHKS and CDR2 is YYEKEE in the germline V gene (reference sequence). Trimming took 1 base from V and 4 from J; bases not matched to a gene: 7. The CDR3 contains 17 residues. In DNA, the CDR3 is TGTGCCAGCAGCTTGCGACTAGCGGGAGCGGTCGCAGATACGCAGTATTTT. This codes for CASSLRLAGAVADTQYF.

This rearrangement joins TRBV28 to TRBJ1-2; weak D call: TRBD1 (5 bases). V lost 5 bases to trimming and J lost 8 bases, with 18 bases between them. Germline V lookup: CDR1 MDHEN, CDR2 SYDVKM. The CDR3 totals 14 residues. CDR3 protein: CASSRQGISPGYTF. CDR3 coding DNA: TGTGCCAGCAGTCGTCAGGGAATATCCCCCGGCTACACCTTC.

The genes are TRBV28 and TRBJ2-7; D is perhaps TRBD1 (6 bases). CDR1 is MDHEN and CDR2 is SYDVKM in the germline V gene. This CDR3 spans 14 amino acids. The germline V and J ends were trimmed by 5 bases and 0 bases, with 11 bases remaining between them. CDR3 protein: CASSTDRPSYEQYF. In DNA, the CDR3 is TGTGCCAGCAGTACCGACAGGCCCTCCTACGAGCAGTACTTC.